These 14 T cell receptor beta chains originate from one sample sequenced in a study of T cell repertoires in cytomegalovirus infection. One entry per CDR3 protein, called by TCRdb with MiXCR from the reads. The sample shows around 94,000 distinct CDR3 sequences, 16% of them seen only once. The sequenced sample was PBMCs. The receptors derive from a human donor in good health (CMV status not recorded). Some clones in this sample may be carry-over from other donors' samples.

This clonotype showed up many times. The genes are TRBV7-2 and TRBJ1-1, with D uncertain. V lost 1 base to trimming and J lost 5 bases, with 8 bases between them. The length of the CDR3 is 13 residues. CDR1 and CDR2 (germline): SGHTA, FQGNSA. The CDR3 loop reads CASSLDPRTEAFF. CDR3 DNA sequence: TGTGCCAGCAGCTTAGATCCCAGGACTGAAGCTTTCTTT.

This clonotype was seen ten or more times. The J gene is TRBJ1-3, the V gene TRBV28, with TRBD1 as a possible D gene (5 bases). The CDR3 runs 15 residues. Trimming shortened V by 2 bases and J by 4 bases, and 12 bases separated the two germline ends. Germline values: CDR1 MDHEN, CDR2 SYDVKM. As DNA, the CDR3 is TGTGCCAGCAGTTTAGGGACTCTGGGGGGAAACACCATATATTTT. Its translation is CASSLGTLGGNTIYF.

The chain employs TRBV18 and TRBJ1-5, with a possible D match to TRBD1 (6 bases). The ends were cut back, 6 bases at V and 11 bases at J, with 23 bases in the middle. CDR3 length equals 15 residues. Germline lookup yields CDR1 KGHSH and CDR2 LQKENI. DNA of the CDR3: TGTGCCAGCTCGCAGACCACAGGGAGGTCGGGGACCCAGCATTTT. It specifies CASSQTTGRSGTQHF.

This clonotype has ten or more counts. As DNA, the CDR3 is TGTGCCAGCAGCGACCGCCGGACAGGGAGATTGAACACTGAAGCTTTCTTT. Translating gives CASSDRRTGRLNTEAFF. This chain links TRBV11-2 with TRBJ1-1; TRBD1 agrees at 8 bases. This CDR3 spans 17 amino acids. The V gene end was trimmed by 5 bases and the J gene end by 0 bases; junction bases not matched to a gene: 11. The germline CDR1 and CDR2 sequences are SGHAT and FQNNGV. Filled out from reference TRBV11-2 and TRBJ1-1, the complete variable domain reads EAGVAQSPRYKIIEKRQSVAFWCNPISGHATLYWYQQILGQGPKLLIQFQNNGVVDDSQLPKDRFSAERLKGVDSTLKIQPAKLEDSAVYLCASSDRRTGRLNTEAFFGQGTRLTVV.

The chain is built from TRBV6-4 and TRBJ2-1; 9 positions match TRBD2. Germline-derived CDR1 and CDR2 are MRHNA and SNTAGT. CDR3 length: 16 residues. Trimming removed 0 bases from V and 4 bases from J; junction bases left unmatched: 4. The CDR3 DNA is TGTGCCAGCAGTGACTCGCGGGCGGGGGGGTACAATGAGCAGTTCTTC. Encoded protein: CASSDSRAGGYNEQFF.

The chain's CDR3 is CASSIADTQYF. DNA of the CDR3: TGTGCCAGTAGTATAGCAGATACGCAGTATTTT. The chain employs TRBV19 and TRBJ2-3; D unresolved. CDR1 is LNHDA, CDR2 SQIVND, per germline (reference sequence). The CDR3 is 11 residues long. Trimming pared 1 base from V and 4 bases from J, leaving 0 bases between.

In this sample, this clonotype turned up a few times. The chain joins TRBV7-8 to TRBJ2-7, with D perhaps matching TRBD2 (6 bases). V lost 6 bases and J lost 2, with 14 bases in between. The CDR3 covers 14 residues. Germline loops: CDR1 SGHVS, CDR2 FQNEAQ. CDR3 DNA: TGTGCCAGCAGGGGAGGTGAGCAGACCTACGAGCAGTACTTC. Its protein product is CASRGGEQTYEQYF.

The chain recombines TRBV27 with TRBJ2-2; D is ambiguous. Trimming took 3 bases from V and 4 from J, leaving 18 bases between them. The CDR3 sequence is 17 residues long. From germline, CDR1 is MNHEY and CDR2 SMNVEV (reference sequence). The CDR3 is CASSLSLRFLSTGELFF. CDR3 bases: TGTGCCAGCAGTTTGTCCTTGAGGTTTTTGTCCACCGGGGAGCTGTTTTTT.

The chain links TRBV28 to TRBJ1-1, with D uncertain. The CDR3 has 14 residues. Germline lookup yields CDR1 MDHEN and CDR2 SYDVKM. Between the trimmed V and J ends, which lost 2 bases and 4 bases, there was a span of 11 bases. The DNA of the CDR3 is TGTGCCAGCAGTTTAAAGGGATTGGGCACTGAAGCTTTCTTT. It codes for CASSLKGLGTEAFF.

V is TRBV7-9 and J is TRBJ2-3; a weak D match, TRBD2 (6 bases). The V gene's germline CDR1 is SEHNR and CDR2 FQNEAQ (reference sequence). There are 16 residues in the CDR3. V was pared by 3 bases and J by 1 base, with 14 bases between. The CDR3 sequence: CASSFGTCRGTDTQYF. CDR3 DNA: TGTGCCAGCAGCTTTGGGACTTGCAGGGGCACAGATACGCAGTATTTT. Variable domain in full (rest from reference TRBV7-9 and TRBJ2-3): DTGVSQNPRHKITKRGQNVTFRCDPISEHNRLYWYRQTLGQGPEFLTYFQNEAQLEKSRLLSDRFSAERPKGSFSTLEIQRTEQGDSAMYLCASSFGTCRGTDTQYFGPGTRLTVL.

In this sample, this clonotype turned up many times. The J gene is TRBJ2-1, the V gene TRBV7-2; the D gene is possibly TRBD2 (6 bases). This CDR3 is 15 amino acids long. Germline V CDR1 and CDR2: SGHTA, FQGNSA. Trimming shortened V by 2 bases and J by 6 bases, and 14 bases separated the two germline ends. The CDR3 coding sequence is TGTGCCAGCAGCTTATATCCGGGGGACGTCAATGAGCAGTTCTTC. Amino acids: CASSLYPGDVNEQFF.

Many counts were recorded for this clonotype. The chain joins TRBV7-9 to TRBJ2-3, with 10 bases that match TRBD2. V gave up 3 bases and J gave up 3 bases; unmatched junction bases: 3. The germline V gene has CDR1 SEHNR and CDR2 FQNEAQ (reference sequence). The CDR3 extends over 15 amino acids. The chain's CDR3 is CASSFTSGETDTQYF. CDR3 coding DNA: TGTGCCAGCAGCTTTACTAGCGGGGAAACAGATACGCAGTATTTT.

This clonotype was counted a few times. The J gene is TRBJ2-7, the V gene TRBV7-9, with a tentative D call TRBD1 (6 bases). Per germline, CDR1 SEHNR and CDR2 FQNEAQ (reference sequence). V lost 7 bases to trimming and J lost 0 bases, with 13 bases between them. The CDR3 loop spans 14 amino acids. CDR3 sequence: CASILGGSSYEQYF. The CDR3 DNA follows: TGTGCCAGCATCCTAGGGGGAAGCTCCTACGAGCAGTACTTC.

This clonotype came up many times. V and J are TRBV11-2 and TRBJ1-2; D might be TRBD1 (5 bases). Germline values: CDR1 SGHAT, CDR2 FQNNGV. The CDR3 totals 13 residues. Trimming pared 1 base from V and 7 bases from J, leaving 10 bases between. In nucleotides, the CDR3 is TGTGCCAGCAGCTTAGTTTTAGGGACTGGCTACACCTTC. Translating gives CASSLVLGTGYTF. The whole variable domain, filled in from reference TRBV11-2 and TRBJ1-2, reads EAGVAQSPRYKIIEKRQSVAFWCNPISGHATLYWYQQILGQGPKLLIQFQNNGVVDDSQLPKDRFSAERLKGVDSTLKIQPAKLEDSAVYLCASSLVLGTGYTFGSGTRLTVV.